These T cell receptor beta chains were read from a single sample in a study of blood T cell repertoires in COVID-19. Produced via immunoSEQ multiplex PCR; TCRdb's table is partial and in-frame only. The table records under 500,000 clones, about 89% of them present only once. Source material: peripheral blood. All receptors come from a woman aged 30 to 39 with acute or convalescent COVID-19. Each CDR3 is given with its conserved first and last residue. The order of the fields is J gene, D gene, clone size, V gene, CDR3 protein, CDR3 DNA. A D gene is named only where the DNA matches it firmly. The size field is filled for only some rows; it gives once, few, many or a size class.

TRBJ1-3 | . | . | TRBV5-1 | CASSLEGNGYTIYF | TGCGCCAGCAGCTTGGAGGGGAATGGTTACACCATATATTTT
TRBJ2-2 | . | . | TRBV6-1 | CASSGARNTGELFF | TGTGCCAGCAGTGGAGCCAGGAACACCGGGGAGCTGTTTTTT
TRBJ1-3 | . | . | TRBV5-4 | CASSLAGGQKGNTIYF | TGTGCCAGCAGCTTGGCCGGGGGGCAGAAGGGAAACACCATATATTTT
TRBJ1-2 | . | . | TRBV30 | CAWRGRGGYTF | TGTGCCTGGAGGGGTCGGGGAGGCTACACCTTC
TRBJ2-3 | TRBD2 | . | TRBV30 | CAWSGRDYRTDTQYF | TGTGCCTGGAGTGGCCGGGACTACCGCACAGATACGCAGTATTTT
TRBJ2-1 | TRBD1 | . | TRBV12-3/TRBV12-4 | CASSQGTGNEQFF | TGTGCCAGCAGCCAGGGGACAGGTAATGAGCAGTTCTTC
TRBJ2-3 | TRBD2 | . | TRBV9 | CASSAEAGGPHTQYF | TGTGCCAGCAGCGCGGAAGCGGGGGGGCCCCATACGCAGTATTTT
TRBJ1-2 | . | . | TRBV6-2/TRBV6-3 | CASSSTVHGGHYGYTF | TGTGCCAGCAGTTCAACCGTTCACGGGGGGCACTATGGCTACACCTTC
TRBJ2-7 | TRBD1 | . | TRBV6-1 | CASSEVGDRGTYEQYF | TGTGCCAGCAGTGAAGTTGGGGACAGGGGGACCTACGAGCAGTACTTC
TRBJ1-4 | . | . | TRBV6-5 | CALNRDEKLFF | TGTGCCCTTAATCGAGATGAAAAACTGTTTTTT
TRBJ1-1 | TRBD1 | . | TRBV2 | CASSQDRANTEAFF | TGTGCCAGCAGCCAGGACAGGGCGAACACTGAAGCTTTCTTT
TRBJ1-5 | . | few | TRBV6-1 | CASSETGHYSNQPQHF | TGTGCCAGCAGTGAAACCGGACATTATAGCAATCAGCCCCAGCATTTT
TRBJ2-4 | TRBD2 | . | TRBV28 | CASSRTRGNIQYF | TGTGCCAGCAGCCGGACTAGAGGAAACATTCAGTACTTC
TRBJ2-1 | TRBD2 | . | TRBV7-3 | CASSFSGGPNGEQFF | TGTGCCAGCAGCTTTAGCGGGGGGCCAAACGGTGAGCAGTTCTTC
TRBJ2-7 | TRBD2 | . | TRBV5-1 | CASGTGGPSYYEQYF | TGCGCCAGCGGTACGGGGGGGCCAAGCTACTACGAGCAGTACTTC
TRBJ1-6 | TRBD1 | . | TRBV6-5 | CASTARTGYNSPLHF | TGTGCCAGCACCGCCAGGACAGGGTATAATTCACCCCTCCACTTT
TRBJ2-1 | . | . | TRBV4-1 | CASSQGQTNNEQFF | TGCGCCAGCAGCCAAGGACAGACAAACAATGAGCAGTTCTTC
TRBJ2-2 | . | . | TRBV27 | CASKRGWSTGELFF | TGTGCCAGCAAAAGAGGGTGGAGCACCGGGGAGCTGTTTTTT
TRBJ1-2 | . | . | TRBV29-1 | CSVSRQDTNYGYTF | TGCAGCGTTTCCAGACAGGATACAAACTATGGCTACACCTTC
TRBJ2-1 | TRBD1 | once | TRBV11-2 | CASSLVYLDRGNNEQFF | TGTGCCAGCAGCTTAGTCTACTTGGACAGGGGGAATAATGAGCAGTTCTTC
TRBJ2-5 | . | . | TRBV24-1 | CATSDFLQGRETQYF | TGTGCCACCAGTGATTTCCTGCAGGGTCGAGAGACCCAGTACTTC
TRBJ1-2 | TRBD1 | . | TRBV6-5 | CASSRTGTAYGYTF | TGTGCCAGCAGTAGGACAGGGACGGCATATGGCTACACCTTC
TRBJ1-1 | . | . | TRBV5-6 | CASSLRGTEAFF | TGTGCCAGCAGTCTCAGGGGCACTGAAGCTTTCTTT
TRBJ2-2 | . | once | TRBV7-7 | CASSSLAPTGELFF | TGTGCCAGCAGCTCACTAGCTCCCACCGGGGAGCTGTTTTTT
TRBJ1-6 | TRBD1 | . | TRBV28 | CASGNRQGGSPLHF | TGTGCCAGCGGGAACAGACAGGGGGGTTCACCCCTCCACTTT
TRBJ2-5 | TRBD2 | . | TRBV11-2 | CASSLVSGLAYETQYF | TGTGCCAGCAGCTTAGTATCCGGACTAGCCTACGAGACCCAGTACTTC
TRBJ1-6 | . | . | TRBV3-1/TRBV3-2 | CASRPTGASYNSPLHF | TGTGCCAGCAGACCCACCGGTGCTTCCTATAATTCACCCCTCCACTTT
TRBJ1-5 | . | . | TRBV5-1 | CASSLGESRNQPQHF | TGCGCCAGCAGCTTGGGCGAAAGCCGCAATCAGCCCCAGCATTTT
TRBJ1-6 | . | . | TRBV6-5 | CASSPRENSPLHF | TGTGCCAGCAGCCCCAGGGAAAATTCACCCCTCCACTTT
TRBJ1-2 | TRBD1 | . | TRBV5-5 | CASSFDRALGYTF | TGTGCCAGCAGCTTCGACAGGGCCCTGGGCTACACCTTC
TRBJ2-3 | TRBD1 | once | TRBV7-3 | CASSLTGQEITDTQYF | TGTGCCAGCAGCTTAACTGGACAGGAGATCACAGATACGCAGTATTTT
TRBJ2-2 | . | once | TRBV9 | CASSSRAGELFF | TGTGCCAGCAGCTCCCGGGCCGGGGAGCTGTTTTTT
TRBJ2-5 | . | . | TRBV14 | CASSQVNRPKETQYF | TGTGCCAGCAGCCAAGTCAACAGGCCGAAAGAGACCCAGTACTTC
TRBJ1-4 | . | once | TRBV12-3/TRBV12-4 | CASSSFTNEKLFF | TGTGCCAGCAGCTCGTTTACTAATGAAAAACTGTTTTTT
TRBJ2-5 | TRBD2 | . | TRBV9 | CASSVGSGARQETQYF | TGTGCCAGCAGCGTAGGTAGCGGGGCCCGACAAGAGACCCAGTACTTC
TRBJ1-6 | TRBD1 | once | TRBV9 | CASSPPRGPGGNSPLHF | TGTGCCAGCAGCCCACCCAGGGGGCCGGGCGGTAATTCACCCCTCCACTTT
TRBJ2-3 | . | . | TRBV6-1 | CASSENGPGTTDTQYF | TGTGCCAGCAGTGAAAATGGCCCCGGGACAACAGATACGCAGTATTTT
TRBJ2-2 | . | once | TRBV6-5 | CASSPREGGELFF | TGTGCCAGCAGTCCCCGCGAGGGCGGGGAGCTGTTTTTT
TRBJ2-5 | . | . | TRBV9 | CASSVDPLATQYF | TGTGCCAGCAGCGTAGACCCCCTGGCGACCCAGTACTTC
TRBJ2-1 | . | . | TRBV6-5 | CASRTGLYNEQFF | TGTGCCAGCAGAACGGGACTTTACAATGAGCAGTTCTTC
TRBJ2-2 | . | . | TRBV6-5 | CASSYGGTGNTGELFF | TGTGCCAGCAGTTACGGGGGGACGGGGAACACCGGGGAGCTGTTTTTT
TRBJ2-1 | TRBD1 | . | TRBV6-4 | CASSRTGEPYNEQFF | TGTGCCAGCAGCCGGACAGGGGAGCCCTACAATGAGCAGTTCTTC
TRBJ1-5 | . | . | TRBV27 | CASSLAVSNQPQHF | TGTGCCAGCAGTTTAGCAGTTAGCAATCAGCCCCAGCATTTT